The rows below give T cell receptor beta chains drawn from one sample of a study of shared clonotypes between healthy human individuals. Here immunoSEQ multiplex PCR was the method, and the copy in TCRdb shows in-frame clones only, minus some. Found here are about 980,000 clones, about 80% of them singletons; the top ten hold approximately 1.5%. The material sequenced was memory CD4+ T cells sorted from blood. These receptor sequences come from a man in his late teens or twenties in good health. Both conserved end residues are part of each CDR3. A D gene is named only where the DNA matches it firmly. Size is stated for part of the rows, as once, few or many counts, or as a class when the clone is expanded.

TRBJ2-5	.	TRBV7-7	.	CASRGEGGTQYF	TGTGCTAGCCGCGGGGAAGGAGGGACCCAGTACTTC
TRBJ1-1	.	TRBV7-9	.	CASSPMSGGNTEAFF	TGTGCCAGCAGCCCCATGTCTGGAGGGAACACTGAAGCTTTCTTT
TRBJ2-5	.	TRBV5-4	TRBD1	CASSLTGQGRETQYF	TGTGCCAGCAGCTTGACGGGACAGGGGAGAGAGACCCAGTACTTC
TRBJ2-4	.	TRBV4-2	TRBD2	CASSQEGNSGGAKAKNIQYF	TGTGCCAGCAGCCAAGAAGGAAATAGCGGGGGGGCAAAGGCCAAAAACATTCAGTACTTC
TRBJ2-5	.	TRBV9	.	CASSVGGTRGIETQYF	TGTGCCAGCAGCGTAGGTGGGACAAGGGGGATCGAGACCCAGTACTTC
TRBJ2-7	once	TRBV2	.	CASSGDGEQYF	TGTGCCAGCAGTGGGGATGGCGAGCAGTACTTC
TRBJ2-5	once	TRBV18	.	CASSPPAMQETQYF	TGTGCCAGCTCACCACCGGCTATGCAAGAGACCCAGTACTTC
TRBJ1-3	.	TRBV5-6	.	CASSYYRSSGNTIYF	TGTGCCAGCAGCTATTACAGGTCCTCTGGAAACACCATATATTTT
TRBJ2-1	.	TRBV6-1	TRBD1	CASSDRTGNEQFF	TGTGCCAGCAGTGACCGGACAGGGAATGAGCAGTTCTTC
TRBJ1-1	.	TRBV5-4	.	CASSSKGSGGRAEAFF	TGTGCCAGCAGCTCTAAGGGTTCTGGTGGAAGGGCTGAAGCTTTCTTT
TRBJ2-3	.	TRBV2	.	CASSVRGRRDTDTQYF	TGTGCCAGCAGTGTTAGGGGGAGGCGGGACACAGATACGCAGTATTTT
TRBJ1-1	few	TRBV5-1	.	CASSLWTSGATEAFF	TGCGCCAGCAGCCTTTGGACCTCGGGGGCGACTGAAGCTTTCTTT
TRBJ2-1	.	TRBV5-1	TRBD2	CASSATSGRIEQFF	TGCGCCAGCAGCGCCACTAGCGGGAGAATTGAGCAGTTCTTC
TRBJ1-5	.	TRBV6-1	TRBD1	CASRQGHSINQPQHF	TGTGCCAGCAGACAGGGGCACTCTATCAATCAGCCCCAGCATTTT
TRBJ2-2	.	TRBV7-9	TRBD2	CASSLAGGSTGELFF	TGTGCCAGCAGCTTAGCGGGAGGGTCCACCGGGGAGCTGTTTTTT
TRBJ1-2	.	TRBV27	.	CASSLGGYNYGYTF	TGTGCCAGCAGTTTAGGGGGTTACAACTATGGCTACACCTTC
TRBJ2-3	.	TRBV18	TRBD1	CASSPTQGSTDTQYF	TGTGCCAGCTCACCGACACAGGGGAGCACAGATACGCAGTATTTT